This T cell receptor (beta chain) came from a study of T-cell memory formation after mild COVID-19 (dated by TCRdb to about 2021). Regarding the complete study: Most TCR sequence clusters were specific to one of the two donors. T-cell clones expanding and contracting after mild COVID-19 in a couple of donors were tracked by longitudinal TCRalpha and TCRbeta repertoire sequencing. Two young, previously healthy adult volunteers, one female and one male, were included in the cohort. Study-wide findings and limitations: Contracting CD4+ clones turned up mainly in the CM and EM memory subsets, whereas EMRA was where CD8+ clones were enriched. Only a couple of mild cases were covered by the study, and larger cohorts that include severe cases with pre-infection samples were considered necessary. Some responding clones were detected in pre-infection memory, suggesting pre-existing cross-reactive memory T cells joined the SARS-CoV-2 response. Whether the second-wave clones peaking on day 37 were SARS-CoV-2 specific was not confirmed. Clones that contracted from day 15 to 85 showed balanced CD4/CD8 phenotypes, whereas a second wave of clones that expanded from day 15 to 37 leaned towards CD4+.

Counted from cysteine to phenylalanine, this CDR3 has 15 amino acids. Kept here is only the CDR3 DNA, which spans 45 bases and is read in frame from base 1. Via the germline V gene (reference sequence), CDR1 is DFQATT and CDR2 SNEGSKA. From V the trimming removes 6 bases and from J it removes 3 bases, while the gene matches leave 10 bases of the junction unaccounted for. Ficoll-Paque density gradient centrifugation was the method used to isolate PBMCs. TCRdb names Illumina NovaSeq 6000 as the instrument used. Using 5'RACE with constant-segment primers, TCRalpha and TCRbeta cDNA libraries were constructed, with sample barcodes and unique molecular identifiers added in the process. Trizol reagent was used to extract RNA from every sample. Amplification of the libraries took two PCR steps, and the second step added a second sample barcode plus Illumina TruSeq adapters. Sequencing of libraries was performed on an Illumina NovaSeq with 2 x 150 bp paired-end reads. From the authors' description of their analysis: The reads were demultiplexed and collapsed into UMI-guided consensus sequences using migec v1.2.7. Using mixcr v2.1.11, UMI consensuses were aligned to TRA and TRB V and J templates and then assembled into clonotypes. A clonotype was counted as expanded or contracted only when both edgeR and NoisET called the clonotype significant, with the noise models trained on biological replicates. For edgeR calls, a false discovery rate-adjusted p below 0.01 and a log2 fold-change threshold of 1 were applied. PCA with hierarchical clustering of max-normalized trajectories of the 1000 most abundant clonotypes was used as exploratory dynamics analysis. The CD4 or CD8 phenotype of responding clones was assigned using the separately sequenced CD4+ and CD8+ repertoires. Clones were called with MiXCR by TCRdb after fastp trimmed the public reads at Q25, and only in-frame beta chains were retained. All rows with the same CDR3 protein become a single entry with the most common DNA and genes. The V and J calls reflect TCRdb's pipeline rather than the authors' work. Present in this sample are 130,000 to 150,000 distinct CDR3 sequences, 19% of which were seen just once. The top ten clonotypes cover about 2% of the sample.

A note on this clonotype: What antigen it recognizes has not been identified. Per-base qualities were not stored, and no clone one base away is much larger.

This sequence originates from an adult woman who had mild COVID-19 (a few samples of this study predate the infection). The sample titles of this study are shuffled in the database, so cell type and time point are left out; the donor was told from shared clones. The sequencing sample was made of PBMCs or a T cell subset sorted from them (not recorded which). This chain joins TRBV20-1 to TRBJ1-5; 8 bases in the junction line up with TRBD1. The CDR3 has the sequence CSARDPGQVNQPQHF. The nucleotide sequence is given as TGCAGTGCCCGTGATCCGGGACAGGTCAATCAGCCCCAGCATTTT.